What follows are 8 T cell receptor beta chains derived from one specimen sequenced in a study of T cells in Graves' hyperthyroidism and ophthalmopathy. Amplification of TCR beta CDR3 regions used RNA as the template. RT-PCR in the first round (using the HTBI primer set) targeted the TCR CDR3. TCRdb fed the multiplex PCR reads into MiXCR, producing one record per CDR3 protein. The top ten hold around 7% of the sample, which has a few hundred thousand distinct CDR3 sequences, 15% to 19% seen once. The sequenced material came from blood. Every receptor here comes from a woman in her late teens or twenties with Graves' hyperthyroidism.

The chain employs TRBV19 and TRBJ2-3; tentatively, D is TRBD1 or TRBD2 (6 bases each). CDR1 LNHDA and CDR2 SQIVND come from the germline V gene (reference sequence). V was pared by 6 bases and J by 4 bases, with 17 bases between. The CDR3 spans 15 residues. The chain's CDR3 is CASRGPGAGSDTQYF. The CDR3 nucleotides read TGTGCCAGTAGAGGGCCGGGGGCCGGGTCAGATACGCAGTATTTT.

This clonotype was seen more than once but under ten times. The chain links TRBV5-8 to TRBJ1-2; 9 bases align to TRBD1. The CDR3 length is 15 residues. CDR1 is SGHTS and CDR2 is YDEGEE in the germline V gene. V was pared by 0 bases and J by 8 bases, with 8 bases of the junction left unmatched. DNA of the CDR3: TGTGCCAGCAGCTTGGACCCGACAGGGGGACGGGGCTACACCTTC. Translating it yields CASSLDPTGGRGYTF.

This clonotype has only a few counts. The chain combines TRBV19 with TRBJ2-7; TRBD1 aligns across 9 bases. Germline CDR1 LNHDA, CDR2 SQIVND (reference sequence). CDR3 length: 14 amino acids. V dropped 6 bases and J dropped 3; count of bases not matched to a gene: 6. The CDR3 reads CASRGTGPHYEQYF. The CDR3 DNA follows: TGTGCCAGTAGAGGGACAGGGCCGCACTACGAGCAGTACTTC.

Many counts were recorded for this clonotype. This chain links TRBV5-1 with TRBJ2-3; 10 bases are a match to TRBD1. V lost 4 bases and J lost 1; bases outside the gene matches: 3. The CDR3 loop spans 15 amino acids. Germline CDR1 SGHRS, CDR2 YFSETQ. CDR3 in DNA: TGCGCCAGCAGCGGCGGGACAGGGGGCACAGATACGCAGTATTTT. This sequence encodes CASSGGTGGTDTQYF.

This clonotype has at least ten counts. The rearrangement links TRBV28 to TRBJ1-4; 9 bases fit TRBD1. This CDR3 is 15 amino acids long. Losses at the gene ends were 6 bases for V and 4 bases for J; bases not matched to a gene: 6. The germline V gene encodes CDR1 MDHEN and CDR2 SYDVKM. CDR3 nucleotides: TGTGCCAGCAGAGCCCCGGGACAGGGTAATGAAAAACTGTTTTTT. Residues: CASRAPGQGNEKLFF. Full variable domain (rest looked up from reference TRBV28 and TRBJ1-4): DVKVTQSSRYLVKRTGEKVFLECVQDMDHENMFWYRQDPGLGLRLIYFSYDVKMKEKGDIPEGYSVSREKKERFSLILESASTNQTSMYLCASRAPGQGNEKLFFGSGTQLSVL.

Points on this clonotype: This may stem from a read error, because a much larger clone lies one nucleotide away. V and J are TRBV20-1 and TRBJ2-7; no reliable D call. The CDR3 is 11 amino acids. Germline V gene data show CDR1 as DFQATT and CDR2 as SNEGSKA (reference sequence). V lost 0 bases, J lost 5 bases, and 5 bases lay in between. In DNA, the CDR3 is TGCAGTGCTAGAGATCTGGACGAGCAGTACTTC. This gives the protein CSARDLDEQYF.

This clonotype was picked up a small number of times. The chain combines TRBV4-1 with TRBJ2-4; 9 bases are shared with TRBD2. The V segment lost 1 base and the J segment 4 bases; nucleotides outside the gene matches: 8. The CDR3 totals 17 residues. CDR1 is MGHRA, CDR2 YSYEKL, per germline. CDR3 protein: CASSQGRLAGPKNIQYF. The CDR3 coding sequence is TGCGCCAGCAGCCAAGGGCGGCTAGCGGGGCCTAAAAACATTCAGTACTTC.

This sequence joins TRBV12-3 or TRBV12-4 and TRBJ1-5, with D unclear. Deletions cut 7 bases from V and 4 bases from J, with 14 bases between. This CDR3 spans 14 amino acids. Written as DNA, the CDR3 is TGTGCCAGCACCGATTTAAACCAGAATCAGCCCCAGCATTTT. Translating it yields CASTDLNQNQPQHF.